These T cell receptor beta chains were read from a single sample in a study of OX40 agonist ivuxolimab in advanced cancers. Sequencing was performed with immunoSEQ multiplex PCR; in TCRdb, only in-frame clones are kept and a portion is missing. There are about 48,000 clones in the sample; roughly 83% occur only once, and 1% to 1.3% lies in the top ten. This sample comprised CD4+ or CD8+ T cells sorted from blood, obtained in a trial of the OX40 agonist ivuxolimab. The receptors shown here come from an adult with an advanced solid tumor such as melanoma, head and neck, liver or kidney cancer. CDR3s include the opening cysteine and the closing phenylalanine or tryptophan. D genes are given only for firm matches.

J gene	V gene	D gene	CDR3 protein
TRBJ2-7	TRBV7-9	TRBD1	CASSMPDRGQGSGVYEQYF
TRBJ2-1	TRBV7-6	TRBD2	CASSLRGLAGSMLGNEQFF
TRBJ2-7	TRBV4-1	TRBD1	CASSQDSLGDRVYEQYF
TRBJ2-1	TRBV28	NA	CASSLSTPHGNEQFF
TRBJ1-3	TRBV18	TRBD1	CASSSQGDSGNTIYF
TRBJ2-1	TRBV29-1	TRBD2	CSVEQREGGEQFF
TRBJ2-7	TRBV7-7	NA	CASSPFGGPYEQYF
TRBJ1-5	TRBV19	NA	CATTDQGIGGQPQHF
TRBJ2-2	TRBV15	NA	CATRLRGGTGELFF
TRBJ2-5	TRBV19	TRBD1	CASNTGGSQETQYF
TRBJ1-5	TRBV10-3	TRBD1	CAISDPTGVDQPQHF
TRBJ1-1	TRBV6-1	TRBD1	CASAASTQGDTEAFF
TRBJ2-2	TRBV13	TRBD2	CASSLLAGGPGELFF
TRBJ2-7	TRBV6-5	TRBD1	CASSQDRDYEQYF
TRBJ2-3	TRBV2	NA	CASSPTGSDTQYF
TRBJ2-2	TRBV5-1	NA	CASSVSVIITGELFF
TRBJ2-7	TRBV7-5	NA	CARSSQGYKAYEQYF
TRBJ1-1	TRBV2	NA	CASSVWGLNTEAFF
TRBJ2-5	TRBV5-5	TRBD2	CASSLLWPSLAVQETQYF
TRBJ1-4	TRBV19	NA	CASSLNGGSNEKLFF
TRBJ2-5	TRBV2	TRBD2	CASRAVAGGQETQYF
TRBJ2-1	TRBV9	NA	CASSVGGNSYNEQFF